These 20 T cell receptor beta chains were all obtained from the same sample, sequenced in a study of T cells in localized non-small cell lung cancer. Sequenced by immunoSEQ multiplex PCR; TCRdb stores in-frame clones only, minus some. The sample has a few thousand clones; about 39% are singletons. The sequenced sample was normal lung tissue next to the tumor, obtained before any cancer treatment. The source of these receptors is a woman between 35 and 75 years old with stage II squamous cell lung carcinoma.

The table lists this clone with a few counts. The chain carries TRBV11-3 and TRBJ1-2; D is perhaps TRBD1 (6 bases). Germline V gene sequence: CDR1 SGHNT, CDR2 YENEEA. The CDR3 loop spans 15 amino acids. V was cut by 5 bases and J by 4 bases, with 17 bases left in between. As DNA, the CDR3 is TGTGCCAGCAGCCCCCGGACAGATTTTGGCTATGGCTACACCTTC. Translated, it gives CASSPRTDFGYGYTF.

This clone came up a few times. The rearrangement joins TRBV9 to TRBJ2-3; perhaps TRBD2 as D (6 bases). Trimming pared 4 bases from V and 1 base from J, leaving 7 bases between. The V gene's germline CDR1 is SGDLS and CDR2 YYNGEE. The CDR3 totals 13 residues. The chain's CDR3 is CASSPSGTDTQYF. In DNA form, the CDR3 reads TGTGCCAGCAGCCCTAGCGGCACAGATACGCAGTATTTT.

In its sample, this clone is large. V usage is TRBV6-8 and J usage is TRBJ1-1; 7 bases are a match to TRBD1. The CDR3 contains 15 residues. Trimming removed 6 bases from V and 1 base from J; junction bases left unmatched: 8. Looked up from germline, CDR1 is MNHGY and CDR2 is SAAAGT. CDR3 in DNA: TGTGCCAGCAGCACCGGGGACAGTTGGAACACTGAAGCTTTCTTT. Translation: CASSTGDSWNTEAFF.

This chain joins TRBV29-1 and TRBJ2-7, with TRBD2 as a possible D gene (5 bases). Germline CDR1 SQVTM, CDR2 ANQGSEA. CDR3 length: 12 amino acids. V dropped 3 bases and J dropped 5 bases, with 11 bases sitting between them. The CDR3 DNA reads TGCAGCGTTGAGGACTCTACGCACGAGCAGTACTTC. Translating it yields CSVEDSTHEQYF.

The chain recombines TRBV28 with TRBJ2-6; 7 nucleotides agree with TRBD1. The CDR3 sequence is 16 residues long. Germline CDR1 MDHEN, CDR2 SYDVKM. V lost 5 bases to trimming and J lost 2 bases; unmatched junction nucleotides: 6. CDR3 in amino acids: CASSGIDRAGANVLTF. CDR3 in DNA: TGTGCCAGCAGTGGGATAGACAGGGCTGGGGCCAACGTCCTGACTTTC.

The chain couples TRBV18 to TRBJ2-1, with 8 bases identical to TRBD2. Germline V gene sequence: CDR1 KGHSH, CDR2 LQKENI. This CDR3 comprises 17 residues. V shed 3 bases and J 7 bases; nucleotides not matched to a gene: 14. CDR3 nucleotide sequence: TGTGCCAGCTCACCGACTCTAAGCGGGAGAGCAGGGAATGAGCAGTTCTTC. Amino acid sequence: CASSPTLSGRAGNEQFF.

In this sample, this clone turned up once. The chain couples TRBV16 to TRBJ2-1; no definite D call. Germline CDR1 reads KGHSY; CDR2 reads FQNENV. Trimming took off 1 base at V and 10 bases at J, with 8 bases between the two ends. The CDR3 covers 12 residues. CDR3 in amino acids: CASSQWSREQFF. For the CDR3, the DNA is TGTGCCAGCAGCCAATGGTCCAGGGAGCAGTTCTTC.

V and J are TRBV28 and TRBJ1-5, with a possible D match to TRBD1 (6 bases). Per the germline V gene, CDR1 is MDHEN and CDR2 is SYDVKM. The ends were cut back, 6 bases at V and 4 bases at J, with 16 bases in the middle. The CDR3 is 15 residues long. The CDR3 DNA reads as TGTGCCAGCAGGAGGGGGGGTGTCCTAAATCAGCCCCAGCATTTT. It yields the protein CASRRGGVLNQPQHF. The whole variable domain, filled in from reference TRBV28 and TRBJ1-5, reads DVKVTQSSRYLVKRTGEKVFLECVQDMDHENMFWYRQDPGLGLRLIYFSYDVKMKEKGDIPEGYSVSREKKERFSLILESASTNQTSMYLCASRRGGVLNQPQHFGDGTRLSIL.

The rearrangement joins TRBV19 to TRBJ2-7, with TRBD2 matching 7 bases. This CDR3 comprises 13 residues. In germline, CDR1 is LNHDA, CDR2 SQIVND (reference sequence). V lost 7 bases to trimming and J lost 6 bases; unmatched junction nucleotides: 9. CDR3 sequence: CASKGTGGSEQYF. For the CDR3, the DNA is TGTGCCAGTAAGGGGACGGGAGGATCCGAGCAGTACTTC.

The chain recombines TRBV19 with TRBJ1-2; D might be TRBD1 (5 bases). From germline, CDR1 is LNHDA and CDR2 SQIVND (reference sequence). CDR3 size: 15 residues. V lost 4 bases and J 0 bases, leaving 12 bases between the germline ends. As DNA, the CDR3 is TGTGCCAGTAGTACCGCGGGGGAGTCTAACTATGGCTACACCTTC. This gives the protein CASSTAGESNYGYTF. Supplemented by reference TRBV19 and TRBJ1-2, the full variable domain reads DGGITQSPKYLFRKEGQNVTLSCEQNLNHDAMYWYRQDPGQGLRLIYYSQIVNDFQKGDIAEGYSVSREKKESFPLTVTSAQKNPTAFYLCASSTAGESNYGYTFGSGTRLTVV.

The chain employs TRBV11-3 and TRBJ1-4; the match to TRBD1 covers 8 bases. Germline CDR1 is SGHNT and CDR2 is YENEEA. J lost 7 bases, V lost 1 base, and 11 bases had no gene match. This CDR3 is 17 amino acids long. The CDR3 DNA is TGTGCCAGCAGCTTAGGAGGGGGCGGACAGGGACGTGAAAAACTGTTTTTT. Encoded protein: CASSLGGGGQGREKLFF. Together with reference TRBV11-3 and TRBJ1-4, the CDR3 gives the full variable domain: EAGVVQSPRYKIIEKKQPVAFWCNPISGHNTLYWYLQNLGQGPELLIRYENEEAVDDSQLPKDRFSAERLKGVDSTLKIQPAELGDSAVYLCASSLGGGGQGREKLFFGSGTQLSVL.

By sample fraction, this clone is medium-sized. This rearrangement joins TRBV11-3 to TRBJ2-7; 15 nucleotides agree with TRBD2. The CDR3 has 18 amino acids. The germline CDR1 and CDR2 sequences are SGHNT and YENEEA. V lost 5 bases, J lost 3 bases, and 11 bases stayed unmatched. In nucleotides, the CDR3 is TGTGCCAGCAGCCAAGCGGGACTAGCGGGGGGACCGAGCTACGAGCAGTACTTC. Translated: CASSQAGLAGGPSYEQYF.

This clone has a handful of counts. The V gene is TRBV5-1, the J gene TRBJ2-7; maybe TRBD1 (5 bases). Germline-derived CDR1 and CDR2 are SGHRS and YFSETQ. V gave up 0 bases and J gave up 5 bases, with 15 bases separating them. The length of the CDR3 is 15 residues. Here the CDR3 DNA reads TGCGCCAGCAGCTTGGCCGCGGCAGGGTTGGACGAGCAGTACTTC. Residues: CASSLAAAGLDEQYF.

This clone is categorized as large (0.1 to 1%). The rearrangement links TRBV28 to TRBJ2-3; 8 bases are a match to TRBD1. Trimming cost V 7 bases and J 5 bases; bases outside gene matches: 8. CDR3 length: 14 amino acids. In germline, CDR1 is MDHEN, CDR2 SYDVKM. DNA of the CDR3: TGTGCCAGCAATTCCGGACAGGGTGGAGATACGCAGTATTTT. Encoded protein: CASNSGQGGDTQYF.

The table lists this clone with a few counts. CDR3 amino acids: CASRGTVPEKLFF. The CDR3 DNA reads TGTGCCAGCCGTGGGACAGTACCTGAAAAACTGTTTTTT. V is TRBV9 and J is TRBJ1-4; TRBD1 agrees at 7 bases. The CDR3 has 13 residues. Germline assignment: CDR1 SGDLS and CDR2 YYNGEE. V gave up 7 bases and J gave up 7 bases; unmatched junction bases: 7.

This sequence joins TRBV11-3 and TRBJ2-1, with D possibly being TRBD1 or TRBD2 (5 bases each). The CDR3 consists of 15 residues. Germline V gives CDR1 SGHNT, CDR2 YENEEA. V was shortened by 5 bases and J by 3 bases, with 14 bases between the two germline ends. CDR3 amino acids: CASSRGGLFYNEQFF. The DNA of the CDR3 is TGTGCCAGCAGCCGGGGCGGGCTATTCTACAATGAGCAGTTCTTC.

CDR3 residues: CASSFLKGKNTGELFF. The CDR3 DNA sequence: TGTGCCAGCAGCTTTTTGAAGGGGAAGAACACCGGGGAGCTGTTTTTT. The genes are TRBV7-6 and TRBJ2-2; D possibly corresponds to TRBD1 (5 bases). The CDR3 runs to 16 residues. The germline gives CDR1 SGHVS, CDR2 FNYEAQ. Trimming removed 3 bases from V and 1 base from J, with 12 bases in between. Full variable domain (remainder filled in from reference TRBV7-6 and TRBJ2-2): GAGVSQSPRYKVTKRGQDVALRCDPISGHVSLYWYRQALGQGPEFLTYFNYEAQQDKSGLPNDRFSAERPEGSISTLTIQRTEQRDSAMYRCASSFLKGKNTGELFFGEGSRLTVL.

The chain couples TRBV29-1 to TRBJ2-2, with 9 bases identical to TRBD2. This CDR3 has 16 residues. V lost 3 bases, J lost 1 base, and 6 bases stayed unmatched. Germline V lookup: CDR1 SQVTM, CDR2 ANQGSEA. This chain's CDR3 is CSVEGASGVNTGELFF. DNA of the CDR3: TGCAGCGTTGAGGGGGCTAGCGGGGTGAACACCGGGGAGCTGTTTTTT.

This clone was counted a few times. This chain joins TRBV9 and TRBJ2-3; possible D gene TRBD2, 6 bases. Trimming left V 4 bases short and J 10 bases short, with 13 bases between. The CDR3 covers 12 residues. CDR1 SGDLS and CDR2 YYNGEE come from the germline V gene. The chain's CDR3 is CASSRDSGAQYF. CDR3 nucleotide sequence: TGTGCCAGCAGCCGGGACTCCGGGGCGCAGTATTTT.

This clone was found a few times. The CDR3 nucleotides read TGTGCCAGCAGCACTGGACTATTCCAAGAGACCCAGTACTTC. Protein: CASSTGLFQETQYF. The chain carries TRBV11-3 and TRBJ2-5, with a possible D match to TRBD2 (6 bases). This CDR3 is 14 amino acids long. V was trimmed by 5 bases and J by 1 base, leaving 11 bases between them. The germline V gene has CDR1 SGHNT and CDR2 YENEEA.